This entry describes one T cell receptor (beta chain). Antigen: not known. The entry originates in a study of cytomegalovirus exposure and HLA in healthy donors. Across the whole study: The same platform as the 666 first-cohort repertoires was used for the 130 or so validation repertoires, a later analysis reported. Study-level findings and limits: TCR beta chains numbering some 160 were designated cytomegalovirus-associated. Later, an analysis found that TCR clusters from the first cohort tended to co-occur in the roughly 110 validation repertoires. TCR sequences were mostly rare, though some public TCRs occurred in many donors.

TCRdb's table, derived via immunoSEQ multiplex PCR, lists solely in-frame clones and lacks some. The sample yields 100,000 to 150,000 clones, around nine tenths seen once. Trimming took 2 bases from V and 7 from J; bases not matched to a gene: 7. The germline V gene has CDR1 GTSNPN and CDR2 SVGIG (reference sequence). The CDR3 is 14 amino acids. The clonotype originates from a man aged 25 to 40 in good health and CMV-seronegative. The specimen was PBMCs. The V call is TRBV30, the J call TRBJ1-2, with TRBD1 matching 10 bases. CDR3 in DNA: TGTGCCTGGAGTTACGGGACAGGGGTTGGTGGCTACACCTTC. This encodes CAWSYGTGVGGYTF.